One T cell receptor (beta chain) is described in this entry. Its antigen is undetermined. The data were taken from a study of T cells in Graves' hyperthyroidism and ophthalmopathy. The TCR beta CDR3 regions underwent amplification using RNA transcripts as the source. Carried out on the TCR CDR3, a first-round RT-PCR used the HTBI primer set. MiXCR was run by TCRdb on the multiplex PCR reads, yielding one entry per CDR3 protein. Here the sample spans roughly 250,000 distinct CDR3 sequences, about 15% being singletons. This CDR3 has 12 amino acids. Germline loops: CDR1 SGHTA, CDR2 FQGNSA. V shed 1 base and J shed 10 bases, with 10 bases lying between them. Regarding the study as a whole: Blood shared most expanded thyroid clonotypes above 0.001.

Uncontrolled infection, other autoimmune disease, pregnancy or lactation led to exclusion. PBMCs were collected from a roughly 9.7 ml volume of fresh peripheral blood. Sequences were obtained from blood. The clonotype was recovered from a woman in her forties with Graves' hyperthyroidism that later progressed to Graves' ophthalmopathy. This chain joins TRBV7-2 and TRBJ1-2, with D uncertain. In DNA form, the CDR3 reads TGTGCCAGCAGCTTAGTCGCTGGGCTCTACACCTTC. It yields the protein CASSLVAGLYTF.